The clone carrying this T cell receptor (beta chain) was detected once. Study processing details: Reference gene primer amplification gave estimated nucleated cell counts. The data were produced by immunoSEQ multiplex PCR, yet TCRdb's version contains in-frame clones alone and is incomplete. The V and J calls and clone size come from that table; D and trimming were worked out from the DNA. The sample consists of about 210,000 clones, around 82% of them appearing once. V was pared by 3 bases and J by 3 bases, with 4 bases of the junction left unmatched. Germline V lookup: CDR1 LNHDA, CDR2 SQIVND (reference sequence). This CDR3 is 14 amino acids long. The sample comes from a study of blood T cell repertoires in COVID-19.

The sequencing sample was made of peripheral blood. The sequence came from a man in his fifties or sixties with active or convalescent COVID-19. The chain carries TRBV19 and TRBJ1-2, with 7 nucleotides matching TRBD1. For the CDR3, the DNA is TGTGCCAGTAGTATTGTCGACAGGGACTATGGCTACACCTTC. Protein sequence: CASSIVDRDYGYTF. Full variable domain (outside the CDR3, taken from reference TRBV19 and TRBJ1-2): DGGITQSPKYLFRKEGQNVTLSCEQNLNHDAMYWYRQDPGQGLRLIYYSQIVNDFQKGDIAEGYSVSREKKESFPLTVTSAQKNPTAFYLCASSIVDRDYGYTFGSGTRLTVV.